The rows below give T cell receptor beta chains drawn from one sample of a study of T cell responses to AZD1222 COVID-19 vaccine. The table came from immunoSEQ multiplex PCR; TCRdb's copy has only in-frame clones and leaves some out. This repertoire shows about 140,000 clones, just over 90% found once; its top ten account for around 1.2%. The sample in question was peripheral blood, obtained 28 days after the second AZD1222 dose. These receptors were taken from an adult who received the AZD1222 COVID-19 vaccine. CDR3s include the opening cysteine and the closing phenylalanine or tryptophan. The D gene is left open where the match is weak. For some rows the clone size is stated as once, few or many, or as a class when expanded; others skip it.

-	TRBV10-3	-	14	TRBJ2-7	CAISTRTGTYEQYF	TGTGCCATCAGTACCCGAACAGGGACCTACGAGCAGTACTTC
-	TRBV6-5	-	15	TRBJ2-2	CASRTGTENTGELFF	TGTGCCAGCAGAACCGGGACGGAGAACACCGGGGAGCTGTTTTTT
TRBD1	TRBV3-1/TRBV3-2	-	20	TRBJ2-7	CASSHKERDREPSLTYEQYF	TGTGCCAGCAGCCACAAGGAAAGGGACAGGGAACCCTCCCTCACTTACGAGCAGTACTTC
TRBD1	TRBV3-1/TRBV3-2	-	12	TRBJ2-5	CASGQGIETQYF	TGTGCCAGCGGACAGGGGATCGAGACCCAGTACTTC
-	TRBV21-1	-	14	TRBJ2-7	CASSKLRGSYEQYF	TGTGCCAGCAGCAAATTGAGGGGCTCCTACGAGCAGTACTTC
-	TRBV2	-	15	TRBJ2-2	CASSITSSGTGELFF	TGTGCCAGCAGTATAACCTCTAGTGGGACCGGGGAGCTGTTTTTT
-	TRBV24-1	-	14	TRBJ1-5	CATSVAGSNQPQHF	TGTGCCACCAGTGTGGCAGGGAGCAATCAGCCCCAGCATTTT
-	TRBV9	-	17	TRBJ2-3	CASSVGGSHSSTDTQYF	TGTGCCAGCAGCGTAGGGGGGAGTCACTCTAGCACAGATACGCAGTATTTT
-	TRBV9	-	17	TRBJ2-2	CASSPGRGLAQTGELFF	TGTGCCAGCAGCCCCGGACGTGGCCTAGCGCAGACCGGGGAGCTGTTTTTT
-	TRBV28	-	14	TRBJ2-7	CASSRDTVYYEQYF	TGTGCCAGCAGCCGGGACACAGTTTACTACGAGCAGTACTTC
TRBD2	TRBV7-2	-	16	TRBJ2-7	CASSRGLSGIGYEQYF	TGTGCCAGCAGCCGGGGCTTGAGCGGGATAGGGTACGAGCAGTACTTC
-	TRBV19	-	15	TRBJ2-1	CASSKRAAYYNEQFF	TGTGCCAGTAGTAAACGGGCCGCATACTACAATGAGCAGTTCTTC
-	TRBV2	few	13	TRBJ1-2	CASRSQANYGYTF	TGTGCCAGCAGGAGTCAAGCTAACTATGGCTACACCTTC
-	TRBV12-3/TRBV12-4	-	13	TRBJ2-7	CASSFGREWEQYF	TGTGCCAGCAGTTTCGGGCGGGAATGGGAGCAGTACTTC
-	TRBV27	-	11	TRBJ2-1	CASESEGEQFF	TGTGCCAGCGAATCTGAGGGTGAGCAGTTCTTC
TRBD2	TRBV18	once	17	TRBJ2-5	CASSPGLGRGEPETQYF	TGTGCCAGCTCCCCTGGACTGGGACGGGGGGAGCCAGAGACCCAGTACTTC
-	TRBV12-3/TRBV12-4	-	13	TRBJ1-2	CASSRGQRYGYTF	TGTGCCAGCAGCCGAGGACAACGCTATGGCTACACCTTC
TRBD1	TRBV5-1	-	16	TRBJ1-3	CASSLGQGTLRNTIYF	TGCGCCAGCAGCTTGGGACAGGGAACTCTCAGAAACACCATATATTTT
-	TRBV7-6	-	15	TRBJ1-4	CASSLDIGQNEKLFF	TGTGCCAGCAGCTTAGATATAGGGCAGAATGAAAAACTGTTTTTT
TRBD1	TRBV19	once	17	TRBJ1-5	CASSVRTGAASNQPQHF	TGTGCCAGTAGTGTACGGACAGGGGCCGCCAGCAATCAGCCCCAGCATTTT
TRBD2	TRBV10-1	few	17	TRBJ2-7	CASSDSRGLAGVYEQYF	TGCGCCAGCAGTGACTCCCGAGGACTAGCGGGAGTTTACGAGCAGTACTTC
-	TRBV7-9	-	13	TRBJ2-7	CASSFRGNYEQYF	TGTGCCAGCAGCTTCCGGGGCAACTACGAGCAGTACTTC
-	TRBV21-1	-	16	TRBJ2-7	CASSKSGQPSSYEQYF	TGTGCCAGCAGCAAATCGGGACAGCCGAGCTCCTACGAGCAGTACTTC
TRBD1	TRBV3-1/TRBV3-2	-	15	TRBJ1-6	CASSQVEGGVSPLHF	TGTGCCAGCAGCCAAGTGGAAGGGGGCGTTTCACCCCTCCACTTT
-	TRBV2	-	13	TRBJ2-7	CASTITNGNEQYF	TGTGCCAGCACTATCACAAACGGGAACGAGCAGTACTTC
TRBD1	TRBV6-5	-	11	TRBJ1-2	CASGTGSGYTF	TGTGCCAGTGGGACAGGGAGCGGCTACACCTTC
-	TRBV6-5	few	15	TRBJ2-1	CASRPTGNSYNEQFF	TGTGCCAGCAGGCCGACAGGCAACTCCTACAATGAGCAGTTCTTC
-	TRBV5-4	-	12	TRBJ2-2	CASSLFTGELFF	TGTGCCAGCAGCTTATTCACCGGGGAGCTGTTTTTT
TRBD2	TRBV25-1	-	14	TRBJ2-3	CASSRSGRIDTQYF	TGTGCCAGCAGTCGAAGCGGGAGAATAGATACGCAGTATTTT
-	TRBV7-2	-	15	TRBJ2-2	CASNPARANTGELFF	TGTGCCAGCAACCCAGCCAGGGCGAACACCGGGGAGCTGTTTTTT
-	TRBV2	-	12	TRBJ1-4	CASSASNEKLFF	TGTGCCAGCAGTGCTTCTAATGAAAAACTGTTTTTT
-	TRBV11-3	-	15	TRBJ2-7	CASSSTAEMDYEQYF	TGTGCCAGCAGCTCGACAGCGGAAATGGACTACGAGCAGTACTTC
-	TRBV14	-	14	TRBJ1-5	CASSPEHASGPQHF	TGTGCCAGCAGCCCAGAACATGCCTCAGGGCCCCAGCATTTT
-	TRBV6-6	once	14	TRBJ1-1	CASSRIPGNTEAFF	TGTGCCAGCAGTCGCATCCCCGGGAACACTGAAGCTTTCTTT
-	TRBV19	medium-sized	13	TRBJ2-1	CASALGLGNEQFF	TGTGCCTCAGCGCTAGGACTGGGGAATGAGCAGTTCTTC
TRBD1	TRBV7-3	-	15	TRBJ2-2	CASSLQGANTGELFF	TGTGCCAGCAGCCTACAGGGGGCGAACACCGGGGAGCTGTTTTTT
-	TRBV11-2	-	14	TRBJ2-1	CAGAMMGAYNEQFF	TGTGCCGGAGCCATGATGGGGGCCTACAATGAGCAGTTCTTC
-	TRBV11-2	-	15	TRBJ1-4	CASSTPRQGGEKLFF	TGTGCCAGCAGCACCCCGAGGCAGGGAGGTGAAAAACTGTTTTTT
TRBD2	TRBV28	-	19	TRBJ2-4	CASTPSPGGNILAKNIQYF	TGTGCCAGCACCCCCTCGCCGGGAGGTAATATTCTAGCCAAAAACATTCAGTACTTC
TRBD2	TRBV7-2	-	15	TRBJ2-5	CASSLAPGGLGAQYF	TGTGCCAGCAGCTTAGCGCCGGGGGGGCTAGGGGCCCAGTACTTC
-	TRBV4-3	-	12	TRBJ2-2	CASSPLPGELFF	TGCGCCAGCAGCCCCCTCCCCGGGGAGCTGTTTTTT
TRBD1	TRBV2	-	13	TRBJ2-3	CASSRDRGDTQYF	TGTGCCAGCAGTAGGGACAGGGGAGATACGCAGTATTTT
-	TRBV19	-	15	TRBJ2-3	CASRRFQGSTDTQYF	TGTGCCAGTAGGCGGTTTCAGGGGTCCACAGATACGCAGTATTTT
TRBD2	TRBV6-6	-	15	TRBJ2-3	CASSYLSGRTDTQYF	TGTGCCAGCAGTTACCTTAGCGGGAGGACAGATACGCAGTATTTT
TRBD1	TRBV11-1	-	15	TRBJ2-7	CASSLGGTATYEQYF	TGTGCCAGCAGCTTAGGGGGGACAGCTACCTACGAGCAGTACTTC
-	TRBV2	-	16	TRBJ2-3	CASRGTLSSFTDTQYF	TGTGCCAGCAGAGGAACACTTTCGAGTTTTACAGATACGCAGTATTTT
-	TRBV27	-	12	TRBJ1-2	CASSNRVTGYTF	TGTGCCAGCAGCAACAGGGTCACAGGCTACACCTTC
-	TRBV7-9	once	14	TRBJ1-6	CASSLAFFNSPLHF	TGTGCCAGCAGCTTAGCCTTTTTTAATTCACCCCTCCACTTT
-	TRBV25-1	-	16	TRBJ2-3	CASTMSSVSSTDTQYF	TGTGCCAGCACGATGTCTAGCGTCTCTAGCACAGATACGCAGTATTTT
-	TRBV25-1	few	14	TRBJ1-1	CASSEWGSGTEAFF	TGTGCCAGCAGTGAATGGGGTTCGGGCACTGAAGCTTTCTTT
-	TRBV4-1	-	15	TRBJ1-5	CASSQANGDGQPQHF	TGCGCCAGCAGCCAAGCCAACGGGGACGGTCAGCCCCAGCATTTT
-	TRBV7-2	-	13	TRBJ1-3	CASSTRGGNTIYF	TGTGCCAGCAGCACTAGGGGCGGAAACACCATATATTTT
-	TRBV7-2	-	16	TRBJ1-3	CASSLGASFSGNTIYF	TGTGCCAGCAGCTTAGGGGCCAGCTTCTCTGGAAACACCATATATTTT